The rows below give T cell receptor beta chains drawn from one sample of a study of control samples from healthy donors and cancer patients. TCRdb keeps only in-frame clones here, not all; method: immunoSEQ multiplex PCR. Of 30,000 or so clones in the sample, approximately 93% were seen once. The sequenced sample consisted of blood. The origin of the receptors is a man in his 60s in good health. Each CDR3 is given with its conserved first and last residue. Each record gives: clone size, J gene, D gene, V gene, CDR3 protein, CDR3 DNA. The D gene is left open where the match is weak. Rows give clone size only sometimes, using once, few, many, or a class for an expanded clone.

abundance: .; j_gene: TRBJ1-2; d_gene: .; v_gene: TRBV23-1; CDR3aa: CASSHPRGFYGYTF; CDR3nt: TGCGCCAGCAGTCATCCCAGGGGATTCTATGGCTACACCTTC
abundance: .; j_gene: TRBJ2-1; d_gene: TRBD2; v_gene: TRBV15; CDR3aa: CATSGPSGYNEQFF; CDR3nt: TGTGCCACCTCCGGGCCTAGCGGGTACAATGAGCAGTTCTTC
abundance: .; j_gene: TRBJ1-2; d_gene: .; v_gene: TRBV3-1/TRBV3-2; CDR3aa: CASSLYRDNYGYTF; CDR3nt: TGTGCCAGCAGCCTCTACAGGGATAACTATGGCTACACCTTC
abundance: .; j_gene: TRBJ2-6; d_gene: .; v_gene: TRBV27; CDR3aa: CASSLYRGANVLTF; CDR3nt: TGTGCCAGCAGTTTATACCGTGGGGCCAACGTCCTGACTTTC
abundance: .; j_gene: TRBJ1-2; d_gene: .; v_gene: TRBV4-3; CDR3aa: CASSQDKGEFF; CDR3nt: TGCGCCAGCAGCCAAGATAAGGGTGAGTTCTTC
abundance: .; j_gene: TRBJ2-7; d_gene: .; v_gene: TRBV6-2/TRBV6-3; CDR3aa: CASSYDRTGSYEQYF; CDR3nt: TGTGCCAGCAGTTACGACCGGACGGGCTCCTACGAGCAGTACTTC
abundance: .; j_gene: TRBJ2-7; d_gene: TRBD2; v_gene: TRBV30; CDR3aa: CAWSAPSTTSASYYEQYF; CDR3nt: TGTGCCTGGAGTGCACCTTCCACTACTAGCGCTTCCTACTACGAGCAGTACTTC
abundance: .; j_gene: TRBJ2-5; d_gene: TRBD2; v_gene: TRBV5-1; CDR3aa: CASSSGLAGIQETQYF; CDR3nt: TGCGCCAGCAGCTCAGGACTAGCGGGGATCCAAGAGACCCAGTACTTC
abundance: once; j_gene: TRBJ2-7; d_gene: .; v_gene: TRBV7-2; CDR3aa: CASSLALDLRRGSSYEQYF; CDR3nt: TGTGCCAGCAGCTTAGCGCTTGATTTAAGACGGGGAAGCTCCTACGAGCAGTACTTC
abundance: .; j_gene: TRBJ2-7; d_gene: .; v_gene: TRBV28; CDR3aa: CASSLSVQASYEQYF; CDR3nt: TGTGCCAGCAGTTTATCAGTACAGGCCTCCTACGAGCAGTACTTC